This T cell receptor (beta chain) was identified in a study of blood T cell repertoires in COVID-19. Study information: Specimens from acute and convalescent COVID-19 originated in the United States, Italy and Spain. Sources were T cells, B-cell-depleted T cells, or PBMCs; the material itself was cDNA or gDNA.

Authors' data handling: Researchers report that nucleated cell counts were estimated from reference gene primer amplification. Clones were sequenced by immunoSEQ multiplex PCR, and TCRdb holds only the in-frame ones, with some missing. V, J and clone size are those of that table, while D and trimming were read from the DNA. This sample has approximately 100,000 clones, with 90% found just once. Germline V gene data show CDR1 as SGHDT and CDR2 as YYEEEE. Trimming removed 3 bases at V and 3 bases at J, with 11 bases between. This CDR3 contains 14 residues. The sequenced sample consisted of peripheral blood. This rearrangement joins TRBV5-6 to TRBJ2-3; no reliable D call. This TCR was sampled from a human donor in a cohort sampled during active COVID-19. The CDR3 region has the DNA TGTGCCAGCAGCTCCCCATCGCGGACAGATACGCAGTATTTT. Protein: CASSSPSRTDTQYF.